Each of the 10 T cell receptor beta chains below was sequenced from the same sample in a study of blood T cell repertoires in COVID-19. Assay used: immunoSEQ multiplex PCR; TCRdb lists only in-frame clones, some missing. The top ten clones hold 3% of a sample with fewer than 400,000 clones, around 80% of them seen once. Input material: peripheral blood. These receptor sequences come from a young man with active or convalescent COVID-19.

J is TRBJ1-2 and V is TRBV15; D is perhaps TRBD1 (5 bases). The CDR3 spans 12 residues. The V gene's germline CDR1 is LNHNV and CDR2 YYDKDF (reference sequence). V was cut by 0 bases and J by 14 bases, with 13 bases left in between. CDR3 in DNA: TGTGCCACCAGCAGAGATGGGAGGGGAAGTACCTTC. It translates to CATSRDGRGSTF.

The gene calls are TRBV14 and TRBJ2-3, with 8 positions matching TRBD1. The ends lost 4 bases at V and 4 bases at J; junction bases unmatched: 10. The CDR3 is 16 residues long. Germline-derived CDR1 and CDR2 are SGHDN and FVKESK. The CDR3 DNA sequence: TGTGCCAGCAGCCTGATGTACAGGGGGTTCGCAGATACGCAGTATTTT. This translates into CASSLMYRGFADTQYF. Supplemented by reference TRBV14 and TRBJ2-3, the full variable domain reads EAGVTQFPSHSVIEKGQTVTLRCDPISGHDNLYWYRRVMGKEIKFLLHFVKESKQDESGMPNNRFLAERTGGTYSTLKVQPAELEDSGVYFCASSLMYRGFADTQYFGPGTRLTVL.

The rearrangement joins TRBV24-1 to TRBJ2-5, with a possible D match to TRBD1 (5 bases). Between the trimmed V and J ends, which lost 3 bases and 7 bases, there was a span of 11 bases. The CDR3 length is 13 residues. Germline CDR1 KGHDR, CDR2 SFDVKD. In DNA, the CDR3 is TGTGCCACCAGTGATCTAGACAGAGCGACCCAGTACTTC. It yields the protein CATSDLDRATQYF.

This clone appeared once. This same CDR3 is encoded by further DNA sequences in the sample. The chain employs TRBV4-3 and TRBJ1-1; D unclear. CDR3 length: 13 amino acids. V lost 2 bases and J 1 base, leaving 5 bases between the germline ends. Germline assignment: CDR1 LGHNA and CDR2 YSLEER. The CDR3 protein is CASSQTGNTEAFF. Here the CDR3 DNA reads TGCGCCAGCAGCCAAACGGGGAACACTGAAGCTTTCTTT.

This clone was observed many times. The rearrangement joins TRBV4-1 to TRBJ2-2; the D is unclear. With 5 bases removed from V and 2 bases from J, the gap between germline ends came to 9 bases. The CDR3 totals 14 residues. Germline-derived CDR1 and CDR2 are MGHRA and YSYEKL. The CDR3 loop is CASSVRLNTGELFF. In nucleotides, the CDR3 is TGCGCCAGCAGCGTCCGTCTCAACACCGGGGAGCTGTTTTTT.

This sequence joins TRBV19 and TRBJ1-2; no clear D. Trimming took off 7 bases at V and 1 base at J, with 4 bases between the two ends. Per germline, CDR1 LNHDA and CDR2 SQIVND (reference sequence). This CDR3 region has 11 residues. The CDR3 loop is CASNRNYGYTF. DNA of the CDR3: TGTGCCAGTAATCGTAACTATGGCTACACCTTC. The full variable domain, completed using reference TRBV19 and TRBJ1-2, is DGGITQSPKYLFRKEGQNVTLSCEQNLNHDAMYWYRQDPGQGLRLIYYSQIVNDFQKGDIAEGYSVSREKKESFPLTVTSAQKNPTAFYLCASNRNYGYTFGSGTRLTVV.

V and J are TRBV5-6 and TRBJ2-3; 16 bases agree with TRBD2. The CDR3 is 19 residues long. Germline V lookup: CDR1 SGHDT, CDR2 YYEEEE. Trimming cost V 4 bases and J 1 base; bases outside gene matches: 9. The CDR3 region has the DNA TGTGCCAGCAGCGGGACTAGCGGGAGGGGTATGGTTGGCACAGATACGCAGTATTTT. Protein: CASSGTSGRGMVGTDTQYF. The full variable domain, completed using reference TRBV5-6 and TRBJ2-3, is DAGVTQSPTHLIKTRGQQVTLRCSPKSGHDTVSWYQQALGQGPQFIFQYYEEEERQRGNFPDRFSGHQFPNYSSELNVNALLLGDSALYLCASSGTSGRGMVGTDTQYFGPGTRLTVL.

For this clone: At one of its ends the junction is not consistent with the germline gene, which may arise from a read error. The chain is built from TRBV2 and TRBJ2-7, with 7 nucleotides matching TRBD2. The germline V gene encodes CDR1 SNHLY and CDR2 FYNNEI. CDR3 length: 14 residues. This CDR3 reads CASRGGTAGFSSKF. The CDR3 bases are TGTGCCAGCAGGGGGGGGACGGCAGGTTTTTCTTCGAAGTTC.

The count of this clone is one. The V gene is TRBV4-2, the J gene TRBJ1-5, with D perhaps matching TRBD1 (5 bases). Trimming left V 4 bases short and J 3 bases short, with 16 bases between. This CDR3 contains 16 residues. The germline CDR1 and CDR2 sequences are LGHNA and YNFKEQ. Written as DNA, the CDR3 is TGTGCCAGCAGCCCCCGGGAAGGGACTCACAATCAGCCCCAGCATTTT. Encoded protein: CASSPREGTHNQPQHF.

The V and J genes are TRBV3-1 (or the pseudogene TRBV3-2) and TRBJ2-7, with D perhaps matching TRBD1 (5 bases). The CDR3 has 14 residues. Trimming left V 1 base short and J 2 bases short, with 9 bases between. The germline gives CDR1 LGHDT, CDR2 YNNKEL (reference sequence). CDR3 protein: CASSQGQGPYEQYF. The CDR3 DNA reads TGTGCCAGCAGCCAAGGCCAGGGCCCCTACGAGCAGTACTTC.